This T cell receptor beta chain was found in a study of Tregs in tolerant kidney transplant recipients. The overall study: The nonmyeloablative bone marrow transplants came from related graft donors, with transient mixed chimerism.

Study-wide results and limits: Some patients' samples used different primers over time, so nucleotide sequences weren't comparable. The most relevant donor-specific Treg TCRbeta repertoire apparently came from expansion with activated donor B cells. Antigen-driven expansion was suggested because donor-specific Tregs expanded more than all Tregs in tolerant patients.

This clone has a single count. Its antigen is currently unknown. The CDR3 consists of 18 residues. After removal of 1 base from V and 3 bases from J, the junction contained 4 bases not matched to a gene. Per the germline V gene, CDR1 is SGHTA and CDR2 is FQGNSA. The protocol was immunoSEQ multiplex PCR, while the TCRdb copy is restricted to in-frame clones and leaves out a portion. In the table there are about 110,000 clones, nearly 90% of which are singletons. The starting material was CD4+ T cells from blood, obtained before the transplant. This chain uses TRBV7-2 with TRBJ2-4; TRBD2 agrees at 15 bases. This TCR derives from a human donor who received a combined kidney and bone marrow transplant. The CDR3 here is CASSLGTSGRAVKNIQYF. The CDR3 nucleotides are TGTGCCAGCAGCTTAGGGACTAGCGGGAGGGCAGTCAAAAACATTCAGTACTTC.